This T cell receptor beta chain comes out of a study of cytomegalovirus exposure and HLA in healthy donors. CDR3 length: 18 residues. V lost 1 base, J lost 0 bases, and 8 bases stayed unmatched. Germline V gene lookup returns CDR1 SGHVS and CDR2 FNYEAQ. Whole-study results and caveats: The study flagged around 150 TCR beta chains as cytomegalovirus-associated. Later on, an analysis tied around 17,000 TCR beta sequences to HLA alleles at 0.05 false discovery rate. Reportedly, cytomegalovirus status was diagnosed with high sensitivity and specificity. Researchers reported from a later analysis that most CMV-associated TCR beta chains appeared HLA-restricted.

The PCR made use of 60 Vbeta and 13 Jbeta primers. Method: immunoSEQ multiplex PCR; TCRdb's copy keeps in-frame clones and lacks some. The profile covers some 130,000 clones, with about 80% appearing a single time and 2.5% to 3% taken by the ten largest. A single count supports this clone. Its antigen is not known. The V and J genes are TRBV7-6 and TRBJ2-1, with TRBD2 matching 8 bases. The specimen sequenced was PBMCs. The receptor was derived from a boy between 2 and 10 years old in good health and CMV-seronegative. The CDR3 is CASSLDGIAGSSYNEQFF. CDR3 DNA: TGTGCCAGCAGCTTAGACGGTATAGCGGGGAGCTCCTACAATGAGCAGTTCTTC.